This entry describes one T cell receptor (beta chain). The data were obtained in a study of T cell responses to AZD1222 COVID-19 vaccine. Assay: immunoSEQ multiplex PCR; the TCRdb copy retains only in-frame clones and omits some. Of about 160,000 clones in the sample, roughly 86% were seen once. The sequence was obtained from an adult in good health. The source material was peripheral blood, sampled on day 0 of AZD1222 vaccination.

The DNA for the CDR3 is TGTGCCAGCAGTTACGCCAGGGGCCTCTACGAGCAGTACTTC. It is translated as CASSYARGLYEQYF. The chain employs TRBV6-5 and TRBJ2-7; maybe TRBD1 (6 bases). Germline V gene sequence: CDR1 MNHEY, CDR2 SVGAGI. Trimming shortened V by 2 bases and J by 3 bases, and 11 bases separated the two germline ends. The CDR3 contains 14 residues.